The rows below give T cell receptor beta chains drawn from one sample of a study of T cell repertoires in cytomegalovirus infection. Each CDR3 protein is one row after TCRdb ran MiXCR on the reads. Of roughly 230,000 distinct CDR3 sequences in the sample, more than 15% were seen once. The sample taken for sequencing was CD8+ T cells from PBMCs. The source is a human donor in good health (CMV status not recorded). Some clones in this sample may be carry-over from other donors' samples. Both conserved end residues are part of each CDR3. The D gene is left open where the match is weak. Expanded clones get a size class; other rows say once, few or many, or leave the size out.

CDR3 length	V gene	D gene	J gene	clone size	CDR3 protein	CDR3 DNA
14	TRBV28	NA	TRBJ2-7	few	CASSLLALSYEQYF	TGTGCCAGCAGTTTATTGGCCCTCTCCTACGAGCAGTACTTC
12	TRBV6-2/TRBV6-3	NA	TRBJ2-7	NA	CASSYPHVEQYF	TGTGCCAGCAGTTACCCTCACGTCGAGCAGTACTTC
17	TRBV5-1	NA	TRBJ2-6	NA	CASSFVGGPSGANVLTF	TGCGCCAGCAGCTTTGTAGGAGGTCCCTCTGGGGCCAACGTCCTGACTTTC
13	TRBV7-2	NA	TRBJ2-1	many	CASSLGQIDQQFF	TGTGCCAGCAGCTTAGGGCAAATCGACCAGCAGTTCTTC
16	TRBV28	NA	TRBJ1-2	many	CASSLPGRGPDYGYTF	TGTGCCAGCAGTTTACCGGGCCGGGGGCCCGACTATGGCTACACCTTC
13	TRBV19	NA	TRBJ2-1	many	CASSILEGDEQFF	TGTGCCAGTAGTATCCTCGAGGGCGATGAGCAGTTCTTC
15	TRBV4-3	TRBD1	TRBJ1-1	NA	CASSQDHRGRTEAFF	TGCGCCAGCAGCCAAGATCACAGGGGGAGGACTGAAGCTTTCTTT
17	TRBV10-3	NA	TRBJ2-3	many	CAISESWSGAEWDTQYF	TGTGCCATCAGTGAGTCGTGGTCGGGGGCCGAGTGGGATACGCAGTATTTT
15	TRBV5-4	TRBD1	TRBJ2-5	NA	CASSWESPTRGSQYF	TGTGCCAGCAGCTGGGAATCCCCTACCAGGGGGTCCCAGTACTTC
16	TRBV27	TRBD2	TRBJ2-7	NA	CASSAKPLAGSYEQYF	TGTGCCAGCAGTGCCAAACCACTAGCGGGATCCTACGAGCAGTACTTC
15	TRBV9	NA	TRBJ2-2	few	CASRSGDINTGELFF	TGTGCCAGCAGGTCTGGGGACATCAACACCGGGGAGCTGTTTTTT
13	TRBV6-5	NA	TRBJ1-4	many	CASQEGDASIWFF	TGTGCCAGCCAAGAGGGGGACGCTAGTATTTGGTTTTTT
13	TRBV29-1	NA	TRBJ2-7	few	CSVEDDISYEQYF	TGCAGCGTTGAAGATGACATTTCCTACGAGCAGTACTTC
14	TRBV4-3	NA	TRBJ1-1	NA	CASSQEKDYTEAFF	TGCGCCAGCAGCCAAGAGAAGGACTACACTGAAGCTTTCTTT
16	TRBV6-5	TRBD1	TRBJ2-1	many	CASSYSWDSLGHEQFF	TGTGCCAGCAGTTACTCCTGGGACAGCCTGGGGCATGAGCAGTTCTTC
13	TRBV28	NA	TRBJ1-5	many	CASKAAGSQPQHF	TGTGCCAGCAAAGCGGCGGGTAGTCAGCCCCAGCATTTT
17	TRBV5-6	TRBD1	TRBJ2-6	NA	CASGQGYSGSGANVLTF	TGTGCCAGCGGACAGGGTTACAGCGGTTCTGGGGCCAACGTCCTGACTTTC
14	TRBV12-3/TRBV12-4	TRBD2	TRBJ2-1	few	CASSLPGLYNEQFF	TGTGCCAGCAGCTTACCGGGACTATACAATGAGCAGTTCTTC
16	TRBV7-8	TRBD2	TRBJ2-3	many	CASSLALAGWLDTQYF	TGTGCCAGCAGCTTAGCCCTAGCGGGATGGTTAGATACGCAGTATTTT
16	TRBV28	NA	TRBJ1-1	many	CASSSAYIGMNTEAFF	TGTGCCAGCAGCTCGGCATATATAGGGATGAACACTGAAGCTTTCTTT
14	TRBV7-6	NA	TRBJ2-7	many	CASSPGEQVAEQYF	TGTGCCAGCAGCCCCGGCGAACAGGTCGCCGAGCAGTACTTC
14	TRBV5-6	NA	TRBJ1-3	NA	CASSSWPSGNTIYF	TGTGCCAGCAGCTCCTGGCCCTCTGGAAACACCATATATTTT
12	TRBV11-2	NA	TRBJ2-2	few	CASSFGNGELFF	TGTGCCAGCAGCTTCGGGAACGGGGAGCTGTTTTTT
14	TRBV5-1	NA	TRBJ2-7	NA	CASAEGRTFYEQYF	TGCGCCAGCGCGGAGGGAAGAACTTTCTACGAGCAGTACTTC
15	TRBV7-9	NA	TRBJ1-2	NA	CASSFEGQKGDGYTF	TGTGCCAGCAGCTTCGAAGGACAGAAAGGAGATGGCTACACCTTC
18	TRBV29-1	NA	TRBJ2-3	once	CSVEGELWDETSTDTQYF	TGCAGCGTTGAAGGGGAGTTGTGGGACGAGACTAGCACAGATACGCAGTATTTT
18	TRBV6-6	TRBD2	TRBJ2-3	NA	CASSYGGLAWGRTDTQYF	TGTGCCAGCAGTTACGGGGGACTAGCGTGGGGTCGCACAGATACGCAGTATTTT
15	TRBV7-6	NA	TRBJ1-4	many	CASSHSGATNEKLFF	TGTGCCAGCAGCCACAGCGGGGCAACTAATGAAAAACTGTTTTTT
13	TRBV25-1	TRBD1	TRBJ1-2	NA	CAIGSGTGFGKTF	TGTGCCATCGGGTCCGGGACAGGTTTCGGGAAGACCTTC
15	TRBV6-5	NA	TRBJ2-7	NA	CASSYSGDPSAEQYF	TGTGCCAGCAGTTACTCGGGGGACCCTAGCGCAGAGCAGTACTTC
16	TRBV6-5	NA	TRBJ1-1	NA	CASSYSSGAQNTEAFF	TGTGCCAGCAGTTACTCGAGCGGGGCTCAGAACACTGAAGCTTTCTTT
15	TRBV19	TRBD2	TRBJ2-1	once	CASSVLAGVYNEQFF	TGTGCCAGTAGTGTCCTAGCGGGGGTCTACAATGAGCAGTTCTTC
13	TRBV5-1	NA	TRBJ2-7	NA	CASSLFFGVEQYF	TGCGCCAGCAGCTTGTTCTTCGGGGTCGAGCAGTACTTC
15	TRBV5-6	TRBD2	TRBJ2-2	NA	CASAIAGGYTGELFF	TGTGCCAGCGCCATAGCGGGGGGTTACACCGGGGAGCTGTTTTTT
13	TRBV7-6	NA	TRBJ2-5	many	CASSQRLAETQYF	TGTGCCAGCAGCCAACGCCTCGCGGAGACCCAGTACTTC
15	TRBV2	TRBD1	TRBJ2-7	few	CASSEGRQGAEEQYF	TGTGCCAGCAGTGAAGGTCGACAGGGGGCGGAAGAGCAGTACTTC
17	TRBV6-2/TRBV6-3	TRBD2	TRBJ2-1	many	CASRTLRLAGDNNEQFF	TGTGCCAGCAGAACCCTACGACTAGCGGGGGATAACAATGAGCAGTTCTTC
15	TRBV28	TRBD1	TRBJ2-7	many	CASSPAGTGSYEQYF	TGTGCCAGCAGTCCCGCCGGGACAGGGTCCTACGAGCAGTACTTC
13	TRBV12-3/TRBV12-4	NA	TRBJ2-7	few	CASSPPGIGEQYF	TGTGCCAGCAGCCCCCCCGGTATTGGGGAGCAGTACTTC
14	TRBV7-8	NA	TRBJ2-3	many	CASSFGGGADTQYF	TGTGCCAGCAGCTTTGGTGGGGGAGCAGATACGCAGTATTTT
16	TRBV5-5	NA	TRBJ2-5	many	CASSQKVQQLQETQYF	TGTGCCAGCAGCCAAAAGGTACAGCAGTTACAAGAGACCCAGTACTTC
12	TRBV5-5	NA	TRBJ2-7	few	CASSLSPIMQYF	TGTGCCAGCAGCTTGTCTCCGATCATGCAGTACTTC
14	TRBV19	NA	TRBJ1-5	many	CASSIWAGDQPQHF	TGTGCCAGTAGTATTTGGGCAGGGGATCAGCCCCAGCATTTT
16	TRBV4-3	TRBD1	TRBJ2-5	many	CASSQGTGGVQETQYF	TGCGCCAGCAGCCAGGGGACAGGGGGCGTACAAGAGACCCAGTACTTC
13	TRBV6-5	NA	TRBJ1-1	many	CASSYELDTEAFF	TGTGCCAGCAGTTACGAACTGGACACTGAAGCTTTCTTT
13	TRBV2	TRBD1	TRBJ1-4	few	CASEGQGFEKLFF	TGTGCCAGCGAGGGACAGGGGTTTGAAAAACTGTTTTTT